The 2 T cell receptor beta chains in this list originate from one sample, sequenced in a study of CD8 T cells in ankylosing spondylitis. TCRdb ran MiXCR on the 5' RACE reads and lists one entry per CDR3 protein. The sample includes some 150,000 distinct CDR3 sequences, roughly an eighth of them seen just once. Sequencing was carried out using blood, either unsorted or a sorted T cell fraction (not recorded which). These receptors were collected from a female donor with ankylosing spondylitis or in good health (not recorded which).

This clonotype was recorded many times. The J gene is TRBJ2-1, the V gene TRBV12-3 or TRBV12-4, with D unresolved. The CDR3 consists of 11 residues. V was cut by 3 bases and J by 6 bases, with 3 bases left in between. The DNA for the CDR3 is TGTGCCAGCAGTTTCGCCAATGAGCAGTTCTTC. It encodes CASSFANEQFF.

This clonotype was counted many times. The gene calls are TRBV2 and TRBJ1-1; 8 bases map to TRBD1. Germline assignment: CDR1 SNHLY and CDR2 FYNNEI. V lost 4 bases and J lost 0; bases outside the gene matches: 7. CDR3 length: 16 amino acids. CDR3 nucleotides: TGTGCCAGCAGTGGGCAGGGGGCGGGGATGAACACTGAAGCTTTCTTT. It is translated as CASSGQGAGMNTEAFF.